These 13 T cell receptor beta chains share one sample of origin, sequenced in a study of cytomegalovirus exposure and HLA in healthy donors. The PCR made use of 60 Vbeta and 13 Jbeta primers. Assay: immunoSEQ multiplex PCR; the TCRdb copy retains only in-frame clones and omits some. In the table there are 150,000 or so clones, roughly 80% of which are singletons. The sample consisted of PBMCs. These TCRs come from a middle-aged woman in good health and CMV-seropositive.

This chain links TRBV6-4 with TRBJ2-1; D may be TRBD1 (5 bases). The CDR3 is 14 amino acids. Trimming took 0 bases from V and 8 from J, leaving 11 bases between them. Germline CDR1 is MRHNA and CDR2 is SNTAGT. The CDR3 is CASSDSEGVDEQFF. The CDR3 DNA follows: TGTGCCAGCAGTGACTCGGAAGGGGTCGATGAGCAGTTCTTC.

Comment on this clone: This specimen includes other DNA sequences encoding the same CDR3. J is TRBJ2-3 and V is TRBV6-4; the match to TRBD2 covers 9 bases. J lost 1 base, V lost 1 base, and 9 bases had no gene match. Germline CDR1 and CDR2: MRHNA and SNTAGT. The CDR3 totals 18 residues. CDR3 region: CASSDLGSGSNGTDTQYF. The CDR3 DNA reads TGTGCCAGCAGTGACTTGGGTAGCGGGAGTAATGGCACAGATACGCAGTATTTT.

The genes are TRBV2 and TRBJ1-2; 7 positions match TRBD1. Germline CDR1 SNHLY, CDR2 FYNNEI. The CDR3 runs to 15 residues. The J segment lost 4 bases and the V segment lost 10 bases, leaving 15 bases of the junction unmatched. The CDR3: CATSLGQNSIYGYTF. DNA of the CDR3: TGTGCCACCTCTCTGGGACAGAACTCAATCTATGGCTACACCTTC.

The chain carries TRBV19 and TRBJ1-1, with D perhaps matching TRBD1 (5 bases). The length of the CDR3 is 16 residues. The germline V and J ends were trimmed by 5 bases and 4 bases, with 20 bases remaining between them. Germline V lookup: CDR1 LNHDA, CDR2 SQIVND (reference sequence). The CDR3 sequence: CASSLTRGRGGTEAFF. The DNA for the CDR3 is TGTGCCAGTAGTCTTACCCGAGGAAGGGGCGGCACTGAAGCTTTCTTT.

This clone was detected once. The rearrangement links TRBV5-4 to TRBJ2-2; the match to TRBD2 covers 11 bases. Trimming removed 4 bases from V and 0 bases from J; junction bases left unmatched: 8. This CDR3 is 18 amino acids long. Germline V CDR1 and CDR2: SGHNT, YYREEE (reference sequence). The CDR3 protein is CASSPPGLAASNTGELFF. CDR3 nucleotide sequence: TGTGCCAGCAGCCCGCCGGGACTAGCGGCTTCGAACACCGGGGAGCTGTTTTTT.

The CDR3 DNA follows: TGTGCCAGCCCAAAAGGGCGGCTAGCGGGAGTTGGCACCGGGGAGCTGTTTTTT. It yields the protein CASPKGRLAGVGTGELFF. This rearrangement joins TRBV7-2 to TRBJ2-2; 10 bases are shared with TRBD2. Germline CDR1 SGHTA, CDR2 FQGNSA. The CDR3 has 18 residues. With 8 bases clipped from V and 4 bases from J, the junction kept 16 bases outside the gene matches.

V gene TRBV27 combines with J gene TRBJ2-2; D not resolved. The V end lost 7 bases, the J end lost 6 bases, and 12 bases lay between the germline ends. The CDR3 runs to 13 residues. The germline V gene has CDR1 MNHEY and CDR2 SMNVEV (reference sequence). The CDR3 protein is CASMPLSAGELFF. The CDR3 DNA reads TGTGCCAGCATGCCTCTGAGCGCCGGGGAGCTGTTTTTT.

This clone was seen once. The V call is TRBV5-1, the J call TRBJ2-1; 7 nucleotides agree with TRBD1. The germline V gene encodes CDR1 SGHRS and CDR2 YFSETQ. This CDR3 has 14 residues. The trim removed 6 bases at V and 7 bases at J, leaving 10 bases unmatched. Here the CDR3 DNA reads TGCGCCAGCACCCCTCGCAGGGGGTGGAATGAGCAGTTCTTC. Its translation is CASTPRRGWNEQFF.

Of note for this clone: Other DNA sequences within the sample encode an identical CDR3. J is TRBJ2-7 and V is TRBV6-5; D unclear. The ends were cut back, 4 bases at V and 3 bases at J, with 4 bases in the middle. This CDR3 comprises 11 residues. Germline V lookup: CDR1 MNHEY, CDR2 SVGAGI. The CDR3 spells CASSFGYEQYF. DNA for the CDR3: TGTGCCAGCAGTTTCGGCTACGAGCAGTACTTC.

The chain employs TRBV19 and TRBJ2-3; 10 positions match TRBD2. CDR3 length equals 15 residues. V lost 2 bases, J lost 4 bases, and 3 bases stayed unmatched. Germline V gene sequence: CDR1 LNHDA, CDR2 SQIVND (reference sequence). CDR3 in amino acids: CASSISGRGADTQYF. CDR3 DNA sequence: TGTGCCAGTAGTATAAGCGGGAGGGGAGCAGATACGCAGTATTTT.

CDR3 protein: CSVEVSGRHYEQYF. The CDR3 DNA sequence: TGCAGCGTTGAAGTAAGCGGGAGACACTACGAGCAGTACTTC. The chain carries TRBV29-1 and TRBJ2-7; 8 bases map to TRBD2. With V trimmed by 1 base and J by 3 bases, 5 bases remained unmatched. Germline CDR1 and CDR2: SQVTM and ANQGSEA. The CDR3 contains 14 residues.

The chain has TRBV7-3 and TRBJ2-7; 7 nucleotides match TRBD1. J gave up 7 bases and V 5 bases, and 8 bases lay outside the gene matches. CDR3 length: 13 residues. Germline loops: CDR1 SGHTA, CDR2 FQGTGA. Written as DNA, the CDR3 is TGTGCCAGCAGCATGACAGGGTTTCGGGAGCAGTACTTC. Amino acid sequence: CASSMTGFREQYF.

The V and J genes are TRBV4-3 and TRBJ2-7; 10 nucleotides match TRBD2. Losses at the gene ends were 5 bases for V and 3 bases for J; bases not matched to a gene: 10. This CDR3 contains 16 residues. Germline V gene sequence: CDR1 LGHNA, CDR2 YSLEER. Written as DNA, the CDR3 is TGCGCCAGCAGCAAATCTGTAGCGGGAGGCGTCTACGAGCAGTACTTC. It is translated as CASSKSVAGGVYEQYF.